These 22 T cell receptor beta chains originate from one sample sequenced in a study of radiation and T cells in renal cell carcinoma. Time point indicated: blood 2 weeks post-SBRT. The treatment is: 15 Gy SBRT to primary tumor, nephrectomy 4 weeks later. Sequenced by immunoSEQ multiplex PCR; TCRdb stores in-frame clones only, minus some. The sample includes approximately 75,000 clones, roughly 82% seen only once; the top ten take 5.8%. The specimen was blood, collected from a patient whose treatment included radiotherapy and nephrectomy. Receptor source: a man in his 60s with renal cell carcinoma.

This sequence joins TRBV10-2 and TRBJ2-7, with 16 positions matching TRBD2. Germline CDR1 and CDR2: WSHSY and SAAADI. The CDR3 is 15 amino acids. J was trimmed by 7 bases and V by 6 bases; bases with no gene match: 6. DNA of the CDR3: TGCGCCAGCAGGGGACTAGCGGGAGGGCCGAGGGAGCAGTACTTC. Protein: CASRGLAGGPREQYF.

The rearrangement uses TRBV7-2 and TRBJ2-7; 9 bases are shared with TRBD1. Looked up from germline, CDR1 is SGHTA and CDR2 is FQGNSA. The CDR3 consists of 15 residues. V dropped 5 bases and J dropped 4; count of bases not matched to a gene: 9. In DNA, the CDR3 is TGTGCCAGCAGCGCGGGGACAGGGAGGCAGTACGAGCAGTACTTC. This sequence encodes CASSAGTGRQYEQYF.

DNA for the CDR3: TGTGCCAGCAGCCCTTCCACAGGGGGCAGTGAGACCCAGTACTTC. It codes for CASSPSTGGSETQYF. The chain uses TRBV14 and TRBJ2-5; 9 nucleotides line up with TRBD1. V lost 4 bases, J lost 5 bases, and 8 bases stayed unmatched. The CDR3 has 15 amino acids. From germline, CDR1 is SGHDN and CDR2 FVKESK.

CDR3 bases: TGTGGCATCCGGGACCGAGACTACGAGCAGTACTTC. It codes for CGIRDRDYEQYF. This rearrangement joins TRBV2 to TRBJ2-7; the D gene could be TRBD1 or TRBD2 (5 bases each). Germline CDR1 and CDR2: SNHLY and FYNNEI. The CDR3 spans 12 residues.

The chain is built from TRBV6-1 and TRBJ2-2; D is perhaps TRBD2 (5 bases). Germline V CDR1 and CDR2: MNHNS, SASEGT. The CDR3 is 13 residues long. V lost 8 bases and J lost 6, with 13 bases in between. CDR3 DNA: TGTGCCAGCTTAAAATTCGGGGCCGGGGAGCTGTTTTTT. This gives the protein CASLKFGAGELFF.

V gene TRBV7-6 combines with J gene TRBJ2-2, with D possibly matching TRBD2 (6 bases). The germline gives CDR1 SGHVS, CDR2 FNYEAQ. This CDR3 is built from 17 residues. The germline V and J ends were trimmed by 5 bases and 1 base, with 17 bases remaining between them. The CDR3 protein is CASSISSGGWNTGELFF. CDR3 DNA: TGTGCCAGCAGCATTAGCTCCGGGGGATGGAACACCGGGGAGCTGTTTTTT.

CDR3 residues: CASSLPTGTPSRGYTF. Here the CDR3 DNA reads TGTGCCAGCAGCCTGCCGACCGGGACCCCATCCCGCGGCTACACCTTC. The V gene is TRBV5-4, the J gene TRBJ1-2; D is possibly TRBD1 (5 bases). With 4 bases removed from V and 8 bases from J, the gap between germline ends came to 24 bases. The CDR3 contains 16 residues. Germline CDR1 and CDR2: SGHNT and YYREEE (reference sequence).

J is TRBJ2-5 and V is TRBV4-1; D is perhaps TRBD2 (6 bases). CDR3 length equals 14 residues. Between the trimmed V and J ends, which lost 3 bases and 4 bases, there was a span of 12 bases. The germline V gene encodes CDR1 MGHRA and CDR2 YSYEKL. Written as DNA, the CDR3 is TGCGCCAGCAGCCACGATCGGGAGCTAGAGACCCAGTACTTC. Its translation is CASSHDRELETQYF.

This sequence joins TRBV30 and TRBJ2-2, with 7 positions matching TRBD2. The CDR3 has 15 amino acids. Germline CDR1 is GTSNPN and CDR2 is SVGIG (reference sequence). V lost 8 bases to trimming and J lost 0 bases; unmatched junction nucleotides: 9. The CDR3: CATHPGGTNTGELFF. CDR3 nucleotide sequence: TGTGCCACCCATCCCGGGGGGACGAACACCGGGGAGCTGTTTTTT.

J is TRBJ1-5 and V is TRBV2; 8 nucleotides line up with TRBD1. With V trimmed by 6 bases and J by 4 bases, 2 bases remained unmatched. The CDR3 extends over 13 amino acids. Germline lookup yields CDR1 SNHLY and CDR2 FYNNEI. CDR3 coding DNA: TGTGCCAGCAGGGACAGGGCGAATCAGCCCCAGCATTTT. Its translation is CASRDRANQPQHF.

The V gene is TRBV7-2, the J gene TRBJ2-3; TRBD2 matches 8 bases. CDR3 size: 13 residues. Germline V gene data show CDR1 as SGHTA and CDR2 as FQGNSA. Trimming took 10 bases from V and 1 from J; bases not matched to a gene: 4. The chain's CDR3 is CATGRGGTDTQYF. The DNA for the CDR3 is TGTGCCACCGGGAGGGGGGGCACAGATACGCAGTATTTT.

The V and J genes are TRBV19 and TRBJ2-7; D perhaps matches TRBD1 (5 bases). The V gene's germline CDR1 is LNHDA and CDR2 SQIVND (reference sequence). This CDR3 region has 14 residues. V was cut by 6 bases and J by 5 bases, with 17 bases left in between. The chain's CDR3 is CASSDNGAIDEQYF. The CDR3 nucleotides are TGTGCCAGTAGCGACAATGGGGCGATCGACGAGCAGTACTTC.

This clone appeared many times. The CDR3 region is CASSNSGGLEAFF. As DNA, the CDR3 is TGTGCCAGCAGTAACTCTGGGGGCCTTGAAGCTTTCTTT. The chain is built from TRBV6-1 and TRBJ1-1, with a weak D call TRBD1 (6 bases). Germline assignment: CDR1 MNHNS and CDR2 SASEGT. There are 13 residues in the CDR3. V was trimmed by 5 bases and J by 7 bases, leaving 14 bases between them.

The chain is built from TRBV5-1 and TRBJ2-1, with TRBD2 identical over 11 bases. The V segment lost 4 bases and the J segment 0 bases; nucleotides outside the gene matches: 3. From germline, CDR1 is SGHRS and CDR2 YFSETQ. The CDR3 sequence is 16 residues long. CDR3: CASSLTSGSSYNEQFF. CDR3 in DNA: TGCGCCAGCAGCCTAACTAGCGGGAGCTCCTACAATGAGCAGTTCTTC.

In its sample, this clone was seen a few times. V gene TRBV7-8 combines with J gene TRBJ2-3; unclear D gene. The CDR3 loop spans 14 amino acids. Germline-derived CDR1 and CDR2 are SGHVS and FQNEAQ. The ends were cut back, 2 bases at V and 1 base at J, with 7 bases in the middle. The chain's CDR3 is CASSLRWRTDTQYF. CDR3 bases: TGTGCCAGCAGCTTAAGGTGGCGCACAGATACGCAGTATTTT.

CDR3 DNA sequence: TGTGCCAGCAGCTTAACTGGAGGCGGGGAGCTGTTTTTT. Residues: CASSLTGGGELFF. This rearrangement joins TRBV11-3 to TRBJ2-2; D possibly corresponds to TRBD2 (5 bases). Trimming removed 2 bases at V and 7 bases at J, with 8 bases between. This CDR3 is 13 amino acids long. The germline gives CDR1 SGHNT, CDR2 YENEEA.

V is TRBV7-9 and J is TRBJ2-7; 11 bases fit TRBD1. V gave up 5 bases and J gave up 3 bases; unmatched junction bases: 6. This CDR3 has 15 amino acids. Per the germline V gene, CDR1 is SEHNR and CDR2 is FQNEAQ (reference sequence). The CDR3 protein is CASSDTGTGGYEQYF. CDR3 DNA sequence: TGTGCCAGCAGCGACACCGGGACAGGGGGCTACGAGCAGTACTTC.

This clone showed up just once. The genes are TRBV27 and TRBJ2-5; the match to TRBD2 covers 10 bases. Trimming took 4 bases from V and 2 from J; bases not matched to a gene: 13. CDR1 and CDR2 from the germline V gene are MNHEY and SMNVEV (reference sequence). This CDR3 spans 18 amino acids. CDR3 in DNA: TGTGCCAGCAGTTGGAACCGACTCACTAGCGGGGTACAAGAGACCCAGTACTTC. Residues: CASSWNRLTSGVQETQYF.

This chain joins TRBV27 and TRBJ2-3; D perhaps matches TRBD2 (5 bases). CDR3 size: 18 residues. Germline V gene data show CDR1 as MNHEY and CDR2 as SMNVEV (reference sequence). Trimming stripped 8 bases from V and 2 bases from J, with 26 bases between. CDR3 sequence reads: CASGAEPEGNLVTDTQYF. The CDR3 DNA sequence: TGTGCCAGCGGCGCTGAACCCGAGGGTAATCTTGTCACAGATACGCAGTATTTT.

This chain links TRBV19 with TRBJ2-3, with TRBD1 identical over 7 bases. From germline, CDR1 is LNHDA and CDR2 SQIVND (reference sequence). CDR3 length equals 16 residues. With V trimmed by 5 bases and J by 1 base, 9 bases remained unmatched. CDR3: CASSVPTGDRTDTQYF. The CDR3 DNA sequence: TGTGCCAGTAGTGTCCCTACAGGGGATCGCACAGATACGCAGTATTTT.

The CDR3 coding sequence is TGTGCCAGCAGCCAGGACGGGGATCAGCCCCAGCATTTT. Translating gives CASSQDGDQPQHF. The chain joins TRBV7-2 to TRBJ1-5; unclear D gene. Germline lookup yields CDR1 SGHTA and CDR2 FQGNSA. The V end was cut by 5 bases, the J end by 5 bases, with 10 bases between. The length of the CDR3 is 13 residues.

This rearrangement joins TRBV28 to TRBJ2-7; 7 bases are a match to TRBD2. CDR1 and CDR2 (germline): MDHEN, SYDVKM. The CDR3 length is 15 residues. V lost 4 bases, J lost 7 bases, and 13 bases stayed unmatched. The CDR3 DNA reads TGTGCCAGCAGTTCCCCCCGGGAGGCCTCTCGGGAGCAGTACTTC. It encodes CASSSPREASREQYF.